The 18 T cell receptor beta chains below come from one sample, sequenced in a study of response to subunit inactivated influenza vaccine. MiXCR, run by TCRdb on the RT-PCR reads, gives a single entry per CDR3 protein. Among 430,000 or so distinct CDR3 sequences, roughly 9.7% were seen once, and the ten largest hold about 12%. Specimen: PBMCs from blood, collected roughly 47 days after vaccination. The receptors here all came from a man aged 45 to 65 who received an inactivated influenza vaccine.

This clonotype appeared a few times. V is TRBV7-9 and J is TRBJ2-5; 10 positions agree with TRBD1. The germline V gene encodes CDR1 SEHNR and CDR2 FQNEAQ (reference sequence). V gave up 6 bases and J gave up 5 bases; unmatched junction bases: 6. The CDR3 is made up of 14 amino acids. The CDR3 loop reads CASRSGTGAETQYF. The CDR3 DNA is TGTGCCAGCAGATCCGGGACAGGGGCTGAGACCCAGTACTTC.

This clonotype was counted only a few times. The gene calls are TRBV4-2 and TRBJ2-7; D is possibly TRBD1 (6 bases). CDR1 and CDR2 (germline): LGHNA, YNFKEQ. This CDR3 is 14 amino acids long. V dropped 0 bases and J dropped 5 bases, with 11 bases sitting between them. CDR3 in amino acids: CASSQDRGRNEQYF. DNA for the CDR3: TGTGCCAGCAGCCAAGACAGGGGTCGAAACGAGCAGTACTTC.

This clonotype was found a few times. The chain recombines TRBV7-9 with TRBJ2-1, with 9 positions matching TRBD1. In germline, CDR1 is SEHNR, CDR2 FQNEAQ (reference sequence). The length of the CDR3 is 14 residues. J was trimmed by 6 bases and V by 5 bases; bases with no gene match: 5. This chain's CDR3 is CASSVRDRANEQFF. CDR3 nucleotide sequence: TGTGCCAGCAGCGTCCGGGACAGGGCCAATGAGCAGTTCTTC.

The chain has TRBV12-3 or TRBV12-4 and TRBJ2-7, with TRBD2 matching 8 bases. Trimming removed 6 bases from V and 9 bases from J; junction bases left unmatched: 13. The CDR3 is made up of 14 amino acids. The CDR3 spells CASSPRGGPIGQYF. The DNA for the CDR3 is TGTGCCAGCAGCCCCCGGGGGGGGCCTATCGGGCAGTACTTC.

This clonotype was counted a few times. This sequence joins TRBV4-3 and TRBJ2-7, with D unresolved. V lost 1 base and J lost 0, with 16 bases in between. Germline values: CDR1 LGHNA, CDR2 YSLEER. The CDR3 has 17 amino acids. This CDR3 is CASSQGGWTRSSYEQYF. The CDR3 DNA reads as TGCGCCAGCAGCCAAGGAGGATGGACCAGAAGCTCCTACGAGCAGTACTTC.

This sequence joins TRBV29-1 and TRBJ2-4; TRBD2 matches 7 bases. Germline V gene sequence: CDR1 SQVTM, CDR2 ANQGSEA. V shed 4 bases and J 8 bases; nucleotides not matched to a gene: 5. This CDR3 spans 12 amino acids. As DNA, the CDR3 is TGCAGCGTTGCGGGAGGAGAGGACATTCAGTACTTC. This encodes CSVAGGEDIQYF.

The chain combines TRBV7-9 with TRBJ2-3; the D gene is possibly TRBD1 (6 bases). CDR3 length equals 14 residues. Trimming pared 4 bases from V and 0 bases from J, leaving 8 bases between. Germline V CDR1 and CDR2: SEHNR, FQNEAQ (reference sequence). The CDR3 DNA is TGTGCCAGCAGCTGGGACACCAGCACAGATACGCAGTATTTT. Translated: CASSWDTSTDTQYF.

This clonotype was counted between two and nine times. V usage is TRBV6-5 and J usage is TRBJ2-1; 12 nucleotides align to TRBD2. The germline V gene encodes CDR1 MNHEY and CDR2 SVGAGI. The CDR3 extends over 15 amino acids. V dropped 3 bases and J dropped 9; count of bases not matched to a gene: 6. This CDR3 is CASSYRLAGVGEQFF. CDR3 bases: TGTGCCAGCAGTTATAGACTAGCGGGAGTTGGTGAGCAGTTCTTC.

The table lists this clonotype with a few counts. V is TRBV6-5 and J is TRBJ1-5; D unclear. Germline V gives CDR1 MNHEY, CDR2 SVGAGI. The CDR3 totals 16 residues. Trimming shortened V by 2 bases and J by 0 bases, and 11 bases separated the two germline ends. CDR3 residues: CASSYEPGYSNQPQHF. Here the CDR3 DNA reads TGTGCCAGCAGTTACGAGCCGGGCTATAGCAATCAGCCCCAGCATTTT.

This clonotype was counted ten times or more. V gene TRBV7-9 combines with J gene TRBJ2-7; TRBD1 matches at 8 bases. CDR1 and CDR2 from the germline V gene are SEHNR and FQNEAQ (reference sequence). V dropped 4 bases and J dropped 3; count of bases not matched to a gene: 14. The CDR3 runs 17 residues. The CDR3 DNA follows: TGTGCCAGCAGCTCCCAAAACTACAGGGGGGACCACTACGAGCAGTACTTC. This translates into CASSSQNYRGDHYEQYF.

The V call is TRBV4-3, the J call TRBJ2-3, with 11 positions matching TRBD2. The CDR3 covers 17 residues. Trimming cost V 0 bases and J 2 bases; bases outside gene matches: 4. Germline V gene data show CDR1 as LGHNA and CDR2 as YSLEER. CDR3 in amino acids: CASSQELAGELTDTQYF. The CDR3 DNA sequence: TGCGCCAGCAGCCAAGAACTAGCGGGGGAACTCACAGATACGCAGTATTTT.

There are a few counts of this clonotype. The junction does not match germline at one end; this may be a read error. This chain links TRBV4-3 with TRBJ2-7; perhaps TRBD2 as D (6 bases). The CDR3 has 15 amino acids. From germline, CDR1 is LGHNA and CDR2 YSLEER. The CDR3 region is CASSQELAATYKQYF. For the CDR3, the DNA is TGCGCCAGCAGCCAAGAATTAGCGGCTACCTACAAGCAGTACTTC.

This clonotype has a count of ten or more. This rearrangement joins TRBV28 to TRBJ2-7; D remains ambiguous. Germline lookup yields CDR1 MDHEN and CDR2 SYDVKM. Deletions cut 6 bases from V and 2 bases from J, with 14 bases between. The CDR3 contains 14 residues. This chain's CDR3 is CASRPGGQPYEQYF. In DNA, the CDR3 is TGTGCCAGCAGACCCGGCGGCCAACCCTACGAGCAGTACTTC. The variable domain in full, completed from reference TRBV28 and TRBJ2-7, reads DVKVTQSSRYLVKRTGEKVFLECVQDMDHENMFWYRQDPGLGLRLIYFSYDVKMKEKGDIPEGYSVSREKKERFSLILESASTNQTSMYLCASRPGGQPYEQYFGPGTRLTVT.

This clonotype was observed a handful of times. The chain has TRBV27 and TRBJ1-5; 7 bases map to TRBD1. In germline, CDR1 is MNHEY, CDR2 SMNVEV (reference sequence). The V segment lost 6 bases and the J segment 4 bases; nucleotides outside the gene matches: 6. The length of the CDR3 is 14 residues. The DNA for the CDR3 is TGTGCCAGCAGCCATGACAGGGATAATCAGCCCCAGCATTTT. This encodes CASSHDRDNQPQHF.

The chain combines TRBV6-2 or TRBV6-3 with TRBJ1-5, with D uncertain. Per germline, CDR1 MNHEY and CDR2 SVGEGT. Trimming removed 6 bases at V and 4 bases at J, with 7 bases between. The CDR3 is 12 residues long. CDR3: CASSKVNQPQHF. The CDR3 DNA reads as TGTGCCAGCAGCAAAGTAAATCAGCCCCAGCATTTT.

The chain links TRBV5-1 to TRBJ2-7, with 7 bases matching TRBD1. The CDR3 is 16 residues long. Germline CDR1 reads SGHRS; CDR2 reads YFSETQ. The V gene end was trimmed by 1 base and the J gene end by 0 bases; junction bases not matched to a gene: 7. The CDR3 coding sequence is TGCGCCAGCAGCTTGAACAGGACAGGTTTCTCCTACGAGCAGTACTTC. The encoded protein is CASSLNRTGFSYEQYF. Variable domain in full (rest from reference TRBV5-1 and TRBJ2-7): KAGVTQTPRYLIKTRGQQVTLSCSPISGHRSVSWYQQTPGQGLQFLFEYFSETQRNKGNFPGRFSGRQFSNSRSEMNVSTLELGDSALYLCASSLNRTGFSYEQYFGPGTRLTVT.

This chain's CDR3 is CASSLASGGLSSYEQYF. The DNA for the CDR3 is TGTGCCAGCAGTTTAGCGTCCGGGGGGCTAAGCTCCTACGAGCAGTACTTC. This rearrangement joins TRBV12-3 or TRBV12-4 to TRBJ2-7; a weak D match, TRBD2 (7 bases). The CDR3 is 17 amino acids. V dropped 0 bases and J dropped 0 bases, with 15 bases sitting between them.

Many counts were recorded for this clonotype. The J gene is TRBJ2-3, the V gene TRBV10-1, with 15 bases aligning to TRBD2. The CDR3 has 19 amino acids. CDR1 WNHNN and CDR2 SYGVQD come from the germline V gene (reference sequence). The V and J ends lost 1 base and 4 bases, in that order; junction bases with no gene match: 9. The CDR3 here is CASSEWTSGGDSPADTQYF. The CDR3 coding sequence is TGCGCCAGCAGTGAGTGGACTAGCGGGGGGGACAGCCCCGCAGATACGCAGTATTTT.